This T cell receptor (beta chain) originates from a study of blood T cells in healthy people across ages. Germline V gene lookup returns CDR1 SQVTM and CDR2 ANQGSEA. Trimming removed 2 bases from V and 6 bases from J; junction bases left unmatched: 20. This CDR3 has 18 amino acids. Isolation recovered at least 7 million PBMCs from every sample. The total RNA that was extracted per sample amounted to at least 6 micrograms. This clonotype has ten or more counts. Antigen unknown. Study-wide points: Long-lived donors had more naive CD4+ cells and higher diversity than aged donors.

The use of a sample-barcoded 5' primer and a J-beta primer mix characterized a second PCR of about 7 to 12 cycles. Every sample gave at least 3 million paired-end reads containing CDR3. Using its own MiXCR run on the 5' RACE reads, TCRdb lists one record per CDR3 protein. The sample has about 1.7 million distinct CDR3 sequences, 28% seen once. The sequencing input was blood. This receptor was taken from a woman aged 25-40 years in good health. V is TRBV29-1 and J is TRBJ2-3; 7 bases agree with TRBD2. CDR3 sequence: CSVEWGRADLAEVDTQYF. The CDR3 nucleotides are TGCAGCGTTGAATGGGGGAGGGCCGATCTCGCTGAGGTGGATACGCAGTATTTT.